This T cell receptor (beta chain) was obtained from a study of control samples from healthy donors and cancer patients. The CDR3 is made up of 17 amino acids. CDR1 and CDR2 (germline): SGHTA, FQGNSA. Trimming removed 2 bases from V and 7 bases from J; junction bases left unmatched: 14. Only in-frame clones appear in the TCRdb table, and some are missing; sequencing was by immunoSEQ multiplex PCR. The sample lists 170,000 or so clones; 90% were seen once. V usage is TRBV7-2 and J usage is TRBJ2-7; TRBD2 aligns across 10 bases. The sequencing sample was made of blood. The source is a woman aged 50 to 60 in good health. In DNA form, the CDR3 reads TGTGCCAGCAGCTTAATTTTCGGAGCGGGAGGGCCGCCTGAGCAGTACTTC. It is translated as CASSLIFGAGGPPEQYF.